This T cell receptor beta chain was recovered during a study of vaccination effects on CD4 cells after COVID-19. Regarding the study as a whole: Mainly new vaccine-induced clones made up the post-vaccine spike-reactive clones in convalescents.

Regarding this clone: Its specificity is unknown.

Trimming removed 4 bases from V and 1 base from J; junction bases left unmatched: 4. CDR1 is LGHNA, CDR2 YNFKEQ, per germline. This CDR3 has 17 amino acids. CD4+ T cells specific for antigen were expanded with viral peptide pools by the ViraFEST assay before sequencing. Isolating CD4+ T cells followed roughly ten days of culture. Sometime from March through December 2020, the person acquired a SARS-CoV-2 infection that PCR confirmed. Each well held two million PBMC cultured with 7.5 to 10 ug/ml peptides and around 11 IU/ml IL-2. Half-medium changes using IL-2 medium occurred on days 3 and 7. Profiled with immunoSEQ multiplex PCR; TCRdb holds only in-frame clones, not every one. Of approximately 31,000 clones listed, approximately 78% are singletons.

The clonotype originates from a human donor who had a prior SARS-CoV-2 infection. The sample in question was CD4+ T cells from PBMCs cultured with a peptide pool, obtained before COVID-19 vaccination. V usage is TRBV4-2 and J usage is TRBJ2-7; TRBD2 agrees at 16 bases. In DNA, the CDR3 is TGTGCCAGCAGCCGAGGGACTAGCGGGAGGGCATCCTACGAGCAGTACTTC. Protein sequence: CASSRGTSGRASYEQYF.